Listed here are 32 T cell receptor beta chains from one sample, sequenced in a study of blood T cells in healthy people across ages. A second PCR of roughly 7 to 11 cycles used a sample-barcoded 5' primer and a J-beta primer mix. TCRdb itself ran the 5' RACE reads through MiXCR, one entry per CDR3 protein. Of hundreds of thousands of distinct CDR3 sequences listed, around three fifths are singletons. The sample taken for sequencing was blood. These receptors were obtained from a man aged 55 to 70 in good health.

The V and J genes are TRBV20-1 and TRBJ2-1; 7 nucleotides align to TRBD1. Trimming took 1 base from V and 9 from J; bases not matched to a gene: 9. This CDR3 is 14 amino acids long. Germline V gene lookup returns CDR1 DFQATT and CDR2 SNEGSKA (reference sequence). The CDR3 loop is CSARGPPGGSEQFF. The CDR3 bases are TGCAGTGCTAGAGGCCCGCCAGGGGGAAGTGAGCAGTTCTTC.

V gene TRBV11-2 combines with J gene TRBJ2-1; a weak D match, TRBD1 (5 bases). Deletions cut 5 bases from V and 0 bases from J, with 11 bases between. CDR1 SGHAT and CDR2 FQNNGV come from the germline V gene. The length of the CDR3 is 15 residues. The CDR3 here is CASSLTGFSYNEQFF. CDR3 nucleotide sequence: TGTGCCAGCAGCCTAACAGGTTTCTCCTACAATGAGCAGTTCTTC.

The chain couples TRBV24-1 to TRBJ2-3; maybe TRBD2 (5 bases). Germline CDR1 KGHDR, CDR2 SFDVKD. The CDR3 sequence is 15 residues long. The V end was cut by 3 bases, the J end by 0 bases, with 9 bases between. The CDR3: CATSDRRDSTDTQYF. In DNA, the CDR3 is TGTGCCACCAGTGATCGCCGGGATAGCACAGATACGCAGTATTTT.

This clonotype was observed a few times. This chain links TRBV25-1 with TRBJ1-2; tentative D call: TRBD1 (5 bases). V was trimmed by 6 bases and J by 4 bases, leaving 6 bases between them. The CDR3 totals 11 residues. CDR1 MGHDK and CDR2 SYGVNS come from the germline V gene. The DNA of the CDR3 is TGTGCCAGCAGAACAGGCTATGGCTACACCTTC. Its protein product is CASRTGYGYTF.

The rearrangement joins TRBV4-2 to TRBJ2-3, with D perhaps matching TRBD2 (5 bases). V lost 4 bases to trimming and J lost 7 bases, with 12 bases between them. CDR1 and CDR2 (germline): LGHNA, YNFKEQ. The CDR3 is 13 residues long. CDR3 nucleotide sequence: TGTGCCAGCAGCCTAGACGGAGGTCATACGCAGTATTTT. It yields the protein CASSLDGGHTQYF.

The V call is TRBV10-1, the J call TRBJ2-7; TRBD1 matches at 7 bases. The CDR3 runs 13 residues. Trimming at V came to 5 bases and at J to 6 bases, leaving 7 bases not matched to a gene. CDR1 and CDR2 from the germline V gene are WNHNN and SYGVQD (reference sequence). The chain's CDR3 is CASSYDRAGEQYF. The CDR3, as DNA: TGCGCCAGCAGTTATGACAGGGCAGGCGAGCAGTACTTC.

The rearrangement joins TRBV10-3 to TRBJ2-1, with 10 positions matching TRBD1. Germline trimming cut 10 bases from V and 7 bases from J; bases unmatched to any gene: 7. Germline V lookup: CDR1 ENHRY, CDR2 SYGVKD. The CDR3 covers 13 residues. The CDR3 loop is CASRTGGWNEQFF. CDR3 DNA: TGTGCCAGCAGGACAGGGGGGTGGAATGAGCAGTTCTTC.

V and J are TRBV9 and TRBJ1-2, with a weak D call TRBD1 (5 bases). In germline, CDR1 is SGDLS, CDR2 YYNGEE. CDR3 length: 13 amino acids. V was shortened by 4 bases and J by 8 bases, with 15 bases between the two germline ends. CDR3 residues: CASSSRIGGGYTF. CDR3 DNA sequence: TGTGCCAGCAGCTCTCGGATTGGGGGGGGCTACACCTTC.

Remarks on this clonotype: This may arise from a read error, as a much more abundant clone is one base away. The chain has TRBV6-1 and TRBJ2-5, with D maybe TRBD2 (6 bases). Germline CDR1 reads MNHNS; CDR2 reads SASEGT. The CDR3 contains 14 residues. Here the CDR3 DNA reads TGTGCCTGCAGTGGGGAGGACACCCAAGAGACCCAGTACTTC. It is translated as CACSGEDTQETQYF.

V is TRBV12-3 or TRBV12-4 and J is TRBJ2-4, with D maybe TRBD2 (5 bases). The assigned J gene may be wrong: the sequence end matches TRBJ2-5 better. CDR3 size: 13 residues. The CDR3 DNA reads TGTGCCAGCAGCTCTCCCGAGAGCGGGACCCAGTACTTC. It is translated as CASSSPESGTQYF.

The gene calls are TRBV28 and TRBJ2-3; D gene ambiguous. The ends were cut back, 8 bases at V and 6 bases at J, with 15 bases in the middle. CDR1 MDHEN and CDR2 SYDVKM come from the germline V gene. The CDR3 sequence is 13 residues long. Here the CDR3 reads CASGLDQTDTQYF. The CDR3 bases are TGTGCCAGCGGGTTGGACCAGACGGATACGCAGTATTTT.

The chain links TRBV2 to TRBJ2-1; 14 nucleotides agree with TRBD2. The germline V gene encodes CDR1 SNHLY and CDR2 FYNNEI. V dropped 2 bases and J dropped 7; count of bases not matched to a gene: 7. The CDR3 covers 17 residues. The CDR3 spells CASSERGLAGARNEQFF. The CDR3 region has the DNA TGTGCCAGCAGTGAAAGGGGACTAGCGGGGGCCAGGAATGAGCAGTTCTTC.

Only a few counts were recorded for this clonotype. The rearrangement uses TRBV4-1 and TRBJ2-1; D gene unclear. Germline V CDR1 and CDR2: MGHRA, YSYEKL. The CDR3 is 13 amino acids. Trimming removed 1 base from V and 10 bases from J, with 11 bases in between. CDR3 loop: CASSQVGIGEQFF. In DNA, the CDR3 is TGCGCCAGCAGCCAAGTAGGAATCGGAGAGCAGTTCTTC.

This clonotype was seen a handful of times. The chain couples TRBV5-1 to TRBJ2-3; 10 bases map to TRBD2. From germline, CDR1 is SGHRS and CDR2 YFSETQ. The junction had 10 bases not matched to a gene; V was cut back by 0 bases and J by 0 bases. The length of the CDR3 is 19 residues. CDR3 nucleotides: TGCGCCAGCAGCTTGGAGGTCGGGCAGCGGGGGGGCAGCACAGATACGCAGTATTTT. Its translation: CASSLEVGQRGGSTDTQYF.

The chain couples TRBV20-1 to TRBJ2-3; D not certain. Trimming stripped 4 bases from V and 4 bases from J, with 3 bases between. The germline gives CDR1 DFQATT, CDR2 SNEGSKA (reference sequence). The CDR3 contains 10 residues. The CDR3 region has the DNA TGCAGTGCTAAATCAGATACGCAGTATTTT. Its protein product is CSAKSDTQYF.

J is TRBJ1-2 and V is TRBV29-1; D uncertain. This CDR3 region has 11 residues. Germline loops: CDR1 SQVTM, CDR2 ANQGSEA. The V end was cut by 7 bases, the J end by 2 bases, with 8 bases between. CDR3: CSGDANYGYTF. CDR3 in DNA: TGCAGCGGGGATGCGAACTATGGCTACACCTTC.

The chain links TRBV5-1 to TRBJ2-6; D may correspond to TRBD1 or TRBD2 (5 bases each). Germline V lookup: CDR1 SGHRS, CDR2 YFSETQ. The CDR3 covers 16 residues. V dropped 4 bases and J dropped 2 bases, with 13 bases sitting between them. CDR3 region: CASSQGPTAGANVLTF. The DNA of the CDR3 is TGCGCCAGCAGCCAGGGACCGACTGCTGGGGCCAACGTCCTGACTTTC. Complete variable domain (other parts from reference TRBV5-1 and TRBJ2-6): KAGVTQTPRYLIKTRGQQVTLSCSPISGHRSVSWYQQTPGQGLQFLFEYFSETQRNKGNFPGRFSGRQFSNSRSEMNVSTLELGDSALYLCASSQGPTAGANVLTFGAGSRLTVL.

CDR3 amino acids: CASSGQGLTNYGYTF. CDR3 DNA sequence: TGTGCCAGCTCCGGACAGGGATTAACTAACTATGGCTACACCTTC. The chain has TRBV2 and TRBJ1-2, with TRBD1 matching over 8 bases. V gave up 8 bases and J gave up 0 bases; unmatched junction bases: 8. CDR3 length: 15 amino acids. CDR1 and CDR2 from the germline V gene are SNHLY and FYNNEI.

V gene TRBV5-6 combines with J gene TRBJ1-2, with D maybe TRBD1 (6 bases). This CDR3 comprises 15 residues. V was trimmed by 1 base and J by 4 bases, leaving 14 bases between them. The V gene's germline CDR1 is SGHDT and CDR2 YYEEEE. CDR3 sequence (DNA): TGTGCCAGCAGCTTGCGGGGGGGCAGAGGCTATGGCTACACCTTC. Its protein is CASSLRGGRGYGYTF.

The rearrangement joins TRBV28 to TRBJ1-2, with a tentative D call TRBD1 (5 bases). Germline V gene data show CDR1 as MDHEN and CDR2 as SYDVKM. The CDR3 has 14 amino acids. Trimming removed 2 bases from V and 4 bases from J, with 11 bases in between. The CDR3 sequence is CASSLRGRGYGYTF. CDR3 sequence (DNA): TGTGCCAGCAGTTTAAGGGGAAGGGGCTATGGCTACACCTTC.

The chain carries TRBV6-1 and TRBJ2-1; D is unclear. The CDR3 totals 14 residues. Trimming took 9 bases from V and 6 from J, leaving 18 bases between them. Germline V gives CDR1 MNHNS, CDR2 SASEGT. CDR3 region: CASAGQWKGNEQFF. DNA for the CDR3: TGTGCCAGTGCCGGGCAGTGGAAGGGCAATGAGCAGTTCTTC.

V and J are TRBV21-1 and TRBJ2-4; the D segment call TRBD1 is taken from the table without a DNA check. The J call may be wrong; the DNA end is better matched by TRBJ2-7. TRBV21-1 is classified as a pseudogene. The CDR3 loop spans 16 amino acids. The CDR3 is CASSIPLSRTAHEQYF. The CDR3 bases are TGTGCCAGCAGCATCCCCCTGAGCCGGACAGCCCACGAGCAGTACTTC.

This chain links TRBV5-1 with TRBJ1-5, with a possible D match to TRBD1 (5 bases). The germline V gene has CDR1 SGHRS and CDR2 YFSETQ. The germline V and J ends were trimmed by 3 bases and 5 bases, with 12 bases remaining between them. This CDR3 is built from 14 residues. The CDR3 spells CASSSRGGDQPQHF. The CDR3 nucleotides read TGCGCCAGCAGCTCCCGTGGAGGGGATCAGCCCCAGCATTTT.

The chain couples TRBV4-2 to TRBJ2-1; D possibly corresponds to TRBD2 (6 bases). CDR3 size: 16 residues. V was trimmed by 4 bases and J by 9 bases, leaving 22 bases between them. The germline CDR1 and CDR2 sequences are LGHNA and YNFKEQ. The CDR3 nucleotides are TGTGCCAGCAGCCCACCGGCGGCGCGGGGTGCTGGTGAGCAGTTCTTC. Its protein is CASSPPAARGAGEQFF.

The J gene is TRBJ1-2, the V gene TRBV29-1; D not resolved. V was trimmed by 3 bases and J by 5 bases, leaving 13 bases between them. The CDR3 is 13 amino acids. Germline CDR1 reads SQVTM; CDR2 reads ANQGSEA. In DNA, the CDR3 is TGCAGCGTTGACCGCACCGACCTGTATGGCTACACCTTC. Translated, it gives CSVDRTDLYGYTF.

The rearrangement joins TRBV2 to TRBJ2-1; D is undetermined. Trimming took off 10 bases at V and 0 bases at J, with 10 bases between the two ends. The CDR3 totals 13 residues. Germline values: CDR1 SNHLY, CDR2 FYNNEI. DNA of the CDR3: TGTGCCACCCAGGCAGTCTCCTACAATGAGCAGTTCTTC. It is translated as CATQAVSYNEQFF.

The DNA for the CDR3 is TGCAGTGCTGGGCGGACAGGGAGGAACACTGAAGCTTTCTTT. Amino acids: CSAGRTGRNTEAFF. This chain uses TRBV20-1 with TRBJ1-1; 8 bases map to TRBD1. V gave up 5 bases and J gave up 1 base; unmatched junction bases: 6. The CDR3 has 14 amino acids. CDR1 is DFQATT, CDR2 SNEGSKA, per germline (reference sequence).

The genes are TRBV2 and TRBJ2-7; no definite D call. The CDR3 covers 13 residues. The V gene's germline CDR1 is SNHLY and CDR2 FYNNEI. Trimming pared 8 bases from V and 2 bases from J, leaving 13 bases between. CDR3 coding DNA: TGTGCCAGCCGGTGGGCCGGTACCTACGAGCAGTACTTC. It is translated as CASRWAGTYEQYF.

The gene calls are TRBV7-2 and TRBJ2-4; 9 bases are a match to TRBD1. Per the germline V gene, CDR1 is SGHTA and CDR2 is FQGNSA. Unmatched junction bases numbered 1, after V lost 1 base and J lost 0 bases. The CDR3 covers 16 residues. The CDR3 DNA reads as TGTGCCAGCAGCTTAGGGACAGGGGTAGCCAAAAACATTCAGTACTTC. Encoded protein: CASSLGTGVAKNIQYF.

This chain joins TRBV7-9 and TRBJ2-2; 8 nucleotides align to TRBD2. V lost 4 bases and J lost 7; bases outside the gene matches: 5. Germline assignment: CDR1 SEHNR and CDR2 FQNEAQ (reference sequence). The CDR3 loop spans 14 amino acids. CDR3 region: CASSSGLASGELFF. CDR3 sequence (DNA): TGTGCCAGCAGCTCTGGACTAGCCAGCGGGGAGCTGTTTTTT.

The count of this clonotype is one. This sequence joins TRBV6-1 and TRBJ1-1; TRBD1 is a possible D gene (5 bases). The V gene's germline CDR1 is MNHNS and CDR2 SASEGT. The CDR3 runs to 15 residues. V lost 8 bases and J lost 1, with 17 bases in between. The CDR3 sequence is CASSRVVGQNTEAFF. The CDR3 DNA reads as TGTGCCAGCTCCAGGGTGGTCGGGCAGAACACTGAAGCTTTCTTT.

This sequence joins TRBV7-9 and TRBJ1-4; 10 nucleotides line up with TRBD1. The CDR3 contains 16 residues. Germline CDR1 and CDR2: SEHNR and FQNEAQ (reference sequence). V lost 6 bases and J lost 4; bases outside the gene matches: 8. The CDR3 region is CASSVGTGVHNEKLFF. CDR3 DNA sequence: TGTGCCAGCAGTGTCGGGACAGGGGTCCATAATGAAAAACTGTTTTTT.